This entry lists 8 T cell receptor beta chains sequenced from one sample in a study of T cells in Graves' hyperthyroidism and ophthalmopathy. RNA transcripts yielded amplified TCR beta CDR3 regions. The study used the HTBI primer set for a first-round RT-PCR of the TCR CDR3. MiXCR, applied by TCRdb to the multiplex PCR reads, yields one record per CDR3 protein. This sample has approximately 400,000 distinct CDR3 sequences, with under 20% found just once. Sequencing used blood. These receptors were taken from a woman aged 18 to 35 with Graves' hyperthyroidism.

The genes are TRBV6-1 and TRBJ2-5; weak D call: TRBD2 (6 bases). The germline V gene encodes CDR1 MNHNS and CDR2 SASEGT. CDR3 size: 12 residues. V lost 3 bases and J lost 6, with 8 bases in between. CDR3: CASSEEGKTQYF. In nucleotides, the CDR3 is TGTGCCAGCAGTGAGGAGGGGAAGACCCAGTACTTC.

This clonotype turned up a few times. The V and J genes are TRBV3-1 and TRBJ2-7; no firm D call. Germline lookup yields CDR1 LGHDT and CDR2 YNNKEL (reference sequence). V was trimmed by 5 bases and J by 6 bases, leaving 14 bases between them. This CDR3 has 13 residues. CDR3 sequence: CASSNQGPFEQYF. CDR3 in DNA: TGTGCCAGCAGCAACCAAGGTCCATTCGAGCAGTACTTC.

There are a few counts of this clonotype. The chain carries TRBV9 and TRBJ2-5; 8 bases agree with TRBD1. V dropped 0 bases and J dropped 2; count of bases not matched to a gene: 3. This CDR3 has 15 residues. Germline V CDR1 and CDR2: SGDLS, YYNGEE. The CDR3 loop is CASSVEDREQETQYF. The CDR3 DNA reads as TGTGCCAGCAGCGTAGAGGACAGGGAGCAAGAGACCCAGTACTTC. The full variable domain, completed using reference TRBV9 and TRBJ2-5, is DSGVTQTPKHLITATGQRVTLRCSPRSGDLSVYWYQQSLDQGLQFLIQYYNGEERAKGNILERFSAQQFPDLHSELNLSSLELGDSALYFCASSVEDREQETQYFGPGTRLLVL.

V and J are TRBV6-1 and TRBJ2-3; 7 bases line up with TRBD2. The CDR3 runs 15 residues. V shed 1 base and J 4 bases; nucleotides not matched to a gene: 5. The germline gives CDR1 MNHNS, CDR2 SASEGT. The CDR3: CASSEGGGGSDTQYF. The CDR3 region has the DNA TGTGCCAGCAGTGAAGGCGGCGGGGGATCAGATACGCAGTATTTT.

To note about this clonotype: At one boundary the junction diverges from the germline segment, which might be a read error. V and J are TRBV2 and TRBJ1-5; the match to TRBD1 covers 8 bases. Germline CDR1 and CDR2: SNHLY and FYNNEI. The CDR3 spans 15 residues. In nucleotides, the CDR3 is TGTGCCAGCACCCCCACTGCAGGGGGCGATCAGCCTCAGCATTTT. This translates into CASTPTAGGDQPQHF.

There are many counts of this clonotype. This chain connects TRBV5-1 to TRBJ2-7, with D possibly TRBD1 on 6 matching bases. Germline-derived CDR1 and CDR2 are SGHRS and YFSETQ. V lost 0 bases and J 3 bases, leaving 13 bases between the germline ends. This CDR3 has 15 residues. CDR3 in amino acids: CASSLDSVRGYEQYF. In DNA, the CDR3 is TGCGCCAGCAGCTTGGATAGTGTCAGGGGCTACGAGCAGTACTTC.

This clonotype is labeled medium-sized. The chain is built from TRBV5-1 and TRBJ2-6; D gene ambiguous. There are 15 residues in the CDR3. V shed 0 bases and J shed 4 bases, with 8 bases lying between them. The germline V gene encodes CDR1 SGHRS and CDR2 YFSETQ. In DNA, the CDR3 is TGCGCCAGCAGCTTGGAAGGGTACGGGGCCAACGTCCTGACTTTC. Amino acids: CASSLEGYGANVLTF.

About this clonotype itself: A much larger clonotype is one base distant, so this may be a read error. Written as DNA, the CDR3 is TGTGCCAGCAGTGGATCGACAGAGATCACAGATTCGCAGTATTTT. Residues: CASSGSTEITDSQYF. The chain links TRBV6-1 to TRBJ2-3, with D possibly matching TRBD1 (5 bases). The CDR3 loop spans 15 amino acids. CDR1 MNHNS and CDR2 SASEGT come from the germline V gene.